A selection of T cell receptor beta chains follows, all from one sample in a study of shared clonotypes between healthy human individuals. The data were produced by immunoSEQ multiplex PCR, yet TCRdb's version contains in-frame clones alone and is incomplete. Of some 2.4 million clones listed, 80% to 95% are singletons. The sequenced material came from naive CD4+ T cells from PBMCs. The receptor set was obtained from a man aged 18 to 29 in good health. Some clones in this sample may be carry-over from other donors' samples. CDR3s include the opening cysteine and the closing phenylalanine or tryptophan. A D gene is named only where the DNA matches it firmly. Where a row states a size, it is once, few, many or the class of an expanded clone; other rows omit it.

D	J	size	length	V	DNA	CDR3
NA	TRBJ2-7	NA	14	TRBV5-1	TGCGCCAGCAGCTCGGGACCGCAGGACTACGAGCAGTACTTC	CASSSGPQDYEQYF
TRBD2	TRBJ2-2	once	21	TRBV5-1	TGCGCCAGCAGGAGCCTTGGGGAATGGAAAGCGGGAGGAACCAACACCGGGGAGCTGTTTTTT	CASRSLGEWKAGGTNTGELFF
NA	TRBJ2-1	NA	15	TRBV28	TGTGCCAGCAGTTCCGGGATCCCCTCCTACAATGAGCAGTTCTTC	CASSSGIPSYNEQFF
NA	TRBJ1-5	NA	15	TRBV4-2	TGTGCCAGCAGCCAAGATCTCGGGTTGGCACAGCCCCAGCATTTT	CASSQDLGLAQPQHF
NA	TRBJ1-1	few	14	TRBV7-6	TGTGCCAGCAGCTTAATCGGCAGGGCCACTGAAGCTTTCTTT	CASSLIGRATEAFF
TRBD1	TRBJ1-2	NA	12	TRBV6-1	TGTGCCAGCAGTGTAAACAGGGGAGGCTACACCTTC	CASSVNRGGYTF
NA	TRBJ1-1	NA	15	TRBV27	TGTGCCAGCAGTTTATACCGGAGAGGGGCCACTGAAGCTTTCTTT	CASSLYRRGATEAFF
TRBD2	TRBJ2-5	NA	16	TRBV5-4	TGCGCCAGCAGCCAAACCATCGGGACTAGCTGGGAGACCCAGTACTTC	CASSQTIGTSWETQYF
NA	TRBJ1-2	NA	11	TRBV29-1	TGCAGCGTTGAGGAAAACTATGGCTACACCTTC	CSVEENYGYTF
NA	TRBJ2-5	NA	15	TRBV5-1	TGCGCCAGCAGCCAGACCCCCCCCCTCCAAGAGACCCAGTACTTC	CASSQTPPLQETQYF
NA	TRBJ2-1	NA	16	TRBV7-9	TGTGCCAGCAGGTCAGGATTAGGGGTAAACTACAATGAGCAGTTCTTC	CASRSGLGVNYNEQFF
NA	TRBJ2-1	once	12	TRBV28	TGTGCCAGCAGTTTAACCTCCAATGAGCAGTTCTTC	CASSLTSNEQFF
NA	TRBJ1-1	NA	14	TRBV13	TGTGCCAGCAGTGGGGATTGGAGGGGGACTGAAGCTTTCTTT	CASSGDWRGTEAFF
TRBD2	TRBJ2-1	NA	15	TRBV11-1	TGTGCCAGCAGCTCAAGACTAGCGGCCTACAATGAGCAGTTCTTC	CASSSRLAAYNEQFF
NA	TRBJ1-1	few	13	TRBV7-9	TGTGCCAGCAGCTTAGAGGGTTTCACTGAAGCTTTCTTT	CASSLEGFTEAFF
TRBD1	TRBJ1-2	NA	14	TRBV5-4	TGTGCCAGCAGCACCGGGACAGGGCTCTATGGCTACACCTTC	CASSTGTGLYGYTF
NA	TRBJ1-1	NA	14	TRBV5-1	TGCGCCAGCAGCTCACCGGGAGGAAACACTGAAGCTTTCTTT	CASSSPGGNTEAFF
NA	TRBJ2-1	NA	13	TRBV15	TGTGCCACCAGCAGAGGACAGTACAATGAGCAGTTCTTC	CATSRGQYNEQFF
TRBD1	TRBJ2-7	NA	14	TRBV9	TGTGCCAGCAGCGCCCGACAGGGGATAGGCGAGCAGTACTTC	CASSARQGIGEQYF
NA	TRBJ2-5	NA	14	TRBV18	TGTGCCAGCTCACCCGGGCAGCCCCAAGAGACCCAGTACTTC	CASSPGQPQETQYF
NA	TRBJ2-1	NA	15	TRBV5-8	TGTGCCAGCAGCGCCCGCCAGGGCCCCTACAATGAGCAGTTCTTC	CASSARQGPYNEQFF
TRBD2	TRBJ2-1	once	15	TRBV7-9	TGTGCCAGCAGCTTTAGTAGACTAGCGGGAGGTGAGCAGTTCTTC	CASSFSRLAGGEQFF
NA	TRBJ1-3	NA	18	TRBV4-2	TGTGCCAGCAGCCAATCAGCGGAAACGACGGGCTCTGGAAACACCATATATTTT	CASSQSAETTGSGNTIYF
TRBD1	TRBJ2-1	NA	13	TRBV2	TGTGCCAGCAGTCGGGACAGTTACAATGAGCAGTTCTTC	CASSRDSYNEQFF
NA	TRBJ2-7	NA	14	TRBV5-5	TGTGCCAGCAGCTTAGCGGGGACATCCTACGAGCAGTACTTC	CASSLAGTSYEQYF
TRBD2	TRBJ2-1	once	16	TRBV11-2	TGTGCCAGCAGCTTACCCCGGGCTAGCGGGAACCATGAGCAGTTCTTC	CASSLPRASGNHEQFF
NA	TRBJ2-5	NA	15	TRBV5-4	TGTGCCAGCAGCTTGGGGCAGGGGCTGTGGGAGACCCAGTACTTC	CASSLGQGLWETQYF
NA	TRBJ2-2	NA	14	TRBV10-3	TGTGCCATCAGTGAGTCGGCAGTTCCCGGGGAGCTGTTTTTT	CAISESAVPGELFF
NA	TRBJ2-3	NA	15	TRBV11-2	TGTGCCAGCAGCTTAGAGGTCTATAGCACAGATACGCAGTATTTT	CASSLEVYSTDTQYF
TRBD1	TRBJ1-2	once	14	TRBV6-5	TGTGCCAGCAGTTTAAACAGGGGTTCGAAAGGCTACACCTTC	CASSLNRGSKGYTF
NA	TRBJ1-5	NA	13	TRBV2	TGTGCCACCCGGGCCGAATTCAATCAGCCCCAGCATTTT	CATRAEFNQPQHF
NA	TRBJ2-7	NA	12	TRBV4-3	TGCGCCAGCAGCCTGGGGATCGGGGAGCAGTACTTC	CASSLGIGEQYF
TRBD1	TRBJ1-1	NA	16	TRBV10-3	TGTGCCATCAGTGCACAGGGGGCTGGTGTTGGCACTGAAGCTTTCTTT	CAISAQGAGVGTEAFF
NA	TRBJ1-1	few	13	TRBV27	TGTGCCAGCAGTTTATTAGGGAACACTGAAGCTTTCTTT	CASSLLGNTEAFF
NA	TRBJ1-2	NA	14	TRBV18	TGTGCCAGCTCCCCCCCGGGGGGGCTCTATGGCTACACCTTC	CASSPPGGLYGYTF
NA	TRBJ1-5	NA	14	TRBV15	TGTGCCACCAGCGGAGACTCGGGCAATCAGCCCCAGCATTTT	CATSGDSGNQPQHF
NA	TRBJ2-5	NA	14	TRBV29-1	TGCAGCGCCGGATCTTCTAGATCGGAGGGGACCCAGTACTTC	CSAGSSRSEGTQYF
TRBD2	TRBJ2-3	NA	16	TRBV5-4	TGTGCCAGCAGCTCAAGACTAGCGGGGATAGCAGATACGCAGTATTTT	CASSSRLAGIADTQYF
NA	TRBJ1-1	NA	15	TRBV5-1	TGCGCCAGCAGCTCAGGGGACACCACGAACACTGAAGCTTTCTTT	CASSSGDTTNTEAFF
NA	TRBJ1-5	NA	15	TRBV5-1	TGCGCCAGCAGCCTCCTAGGGGAGGGCAATCAGCCCCAGCATTTT	CASSLLGEGNQPQHF
NA	TRBJ1-1	NA	15	TRBV5-4	TGTGCCAGCAGCTTAAGGGGCAGAATGAACACTGAAGCTTTCTTT	CASSLRGRMNTEAFF
NA	TRBJ1-2	NA	13	TRBV12-5	TGTGCTAGTGCCCCTTCGGGGATCTATGGCTACACCTTC	CASAPSGIYGYTF
NA	TRBJ2-7	NA	12	TRBV29-1	TGCAGCGCCGAAGGCCCCAGCTACGAGCAGTACTTC	CSAEGPSYEQYF
TRBD2	TRBJ2-7	NA	14	TRBV6-1	TGTGCCAGCAGGGCTAGCGGGAGCTCCTACGAGCAGTACTTC	CASRASGSSYEQYF
NA	TRBJ1-5	NA	15	TRBV28	TGTGCCAGCAGTTTGCAGGGCCCCCGCAATCAGCCCCAGCATTTT	CASSLQGPRNQPQHF
NA	TRBJ2-1	NA	14	TRBV9	TGTGCCAGCAGCGTTACGACTCAAAACAATGAGCAGTTCTTC	CASSVTTQNNEQFF
NA	TRBJ1-6	NA	14	TRBV27	TGTGCCAGCAGACTTCTAACAGGGAGATCACCCCTCCACTTT	CASRLLTGRSPLHF
NA	TRBJ1-4	NA	14	TRBV5-1	TGCGCCAGCAGCTTGGGGACGGCCTATGAAAAACTGTTTTTT	CASSLGTAYEKLFF
NA	TRBJ2-5	NA	13	TRBV7-9	TGTGCCAGCAGCGTGACTTCTCAAGAGACCCAGTACTTC	CASSVTSQETQYF